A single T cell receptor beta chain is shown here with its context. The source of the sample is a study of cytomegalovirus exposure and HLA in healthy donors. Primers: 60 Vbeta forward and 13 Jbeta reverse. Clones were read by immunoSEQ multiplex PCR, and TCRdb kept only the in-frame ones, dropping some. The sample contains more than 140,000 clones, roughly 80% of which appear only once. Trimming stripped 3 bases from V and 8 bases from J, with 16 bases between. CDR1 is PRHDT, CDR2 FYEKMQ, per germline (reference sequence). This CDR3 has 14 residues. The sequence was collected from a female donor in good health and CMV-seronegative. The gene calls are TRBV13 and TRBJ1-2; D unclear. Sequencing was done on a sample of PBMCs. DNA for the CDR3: TGTGCCAGCAGCTTGCTAGGAGGGAGTAGGGGCTACACCTTC. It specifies CASSLLGGSRGYTF.